This note documents a single T cell receptor (beta chain) sequence. Its antigen is unknown. This entry is derived from a study of cytomegalovirus exposure and HLA in healthy donors. About the research overall: Assignment to the Caucasian-associated ancestry cluster applied to less than 85% of the 300 to 500 genotyped donors.

Trimming at V came to 6 bases and at J to 5 bases, leaving 9 bases not matched to a gene. The CDR3 is 14 amino acids. Germline CDR1 and CDR2: MNHEY and SVGAGI. General study points: Beyond CMV serostatus, there was no information to go on about immune exposure.

Both 60 Vbeta primers and 13 Jbeta primers went into the PCR. Profiling relied on immunoSEQ multiplex PCR, and the TCRdb table lists in-frame clones only, not all of them. The table includes hundreds of thousands of clones, over 80% detected once. The sequence derives from a boy between 2 and 10 years old in good health and CMV-seronegative. The sample consisted of PBMCs. The V call is TRBV6-5, the J call TRBJ1-1, with 7 bases that match TRBD1. CDR3 DNA sequence: TGTGCCAGCAGCAAAACAGGGGAGCTGACTGAAGCTTTCTTT. Translated: CASSKTGELTEAFF.